These 24 T cell receptor beta chains originate from one sample sequenced in a study of blood T cell repertoires in COVID-19. Assay: immunoSEQ multiplex PCR; the TCRdb copy retains only in-frame clones and omits some. Of under 300,000 clones listed, 85% to 90% are singletons. Source material: PBMCs or T cells enriched from blood (not recorded which). The receptors stem from a woman aged 60-70 years in a cohort exposed to, infected with or recovered from COVID-19 (not recorded which).

The chain uses TRBV2 and TRBJ1-6, with TRBD1 matching over 9 bases. CDR3 size: 13 residues. Trimming took 8 bases from V and 7 from J; bases not matched to a gene: 3. CDR1 and CDR2 from the germline V gene are SNHLY and FYNNEI. The CDR3 protein is CASRDRANSPLHF. In DNA form, the CDR3 reads TGTGCCAGCCGGGACAGGGCCAATTCACCCCTCCACTTT.

The chain is built from TRBV7-2 and TRBJ1-1, with D maybe TRBD1 (5 bases). The CDR3 loop spans 15 amino acids. Trimming removed 0 bases at V and 1 base at J, with 9 bases between. In germline, CDR1 is SGHTA, CDR2 FQGNSA. CDR3 sequence (DNA): TGTGCCAGCAGCTTAGCCATTCAGGGGAACACTGAAGCTTTCTTT. This translates into CASSLAIQGNTEAFF.

The genes are TRBV7-2 and TRBJ2-1, with 8 bases that match TRBD2. The CDR3 runs 16 residues. Germline values: CDR1 SGHTA, CDR2 FQGNSA. With 1 base clipped from V and 10 bases from J, the junction kept 12 bases outside the gene matches. The CDR3 loop is CASSLEGAVAGQEQFF. CDR3 DNA sequence: TGTGCCAGCAGCTTAGAAGGGGCGGTAGCGGGACAAGAGCAGTTCTTC.

With respect to this clone: Distinct nucleotide sequences in the sample also encode this CDR3. The V and J genes are TRBV27 and TRBJ2-7, with 7 bases lining up with TRBD2. The CDR3 has 13 amino acids. Germline V gene sequence: CDR1 MNHEY, CDR2 SMNVEV (reference sequence). Trimming took 5 bases from V and 4 from J; bases not matched to a gene: 5. In nucleotides, the CDR3 is TGTGCCAGCAGTCCTAGCGGAGGGTACGAGCAGTACTTC. Translation gives CASSPSGGYEQYF.

This clone appeared once. The rearrangement uses TRBV9 and TRBJ2-2, with D perhaps TRBD1 (6 bases). Trimming took 4 bases from V and 3 from J, leaving 7 bases between them. This CDR3 contains 13 residues. Germline V gene lookup returns CDR1 SGDLS and CDR2 YYNGEE. Here the CDR3 reads CASSKGDTGELFF. The CDR3 bases are TGTGCCAGCAGCAAGGGGGACACCGGGGAGCTGTTTTTT.

V and J are TRBV5-1 and TRBJ2-3, with a tentative D call TRBD2 (5 bases). Per the germline V gene, CDR1 is SGHRS and CDR2 is YFSETQ. The CDR3 totals 14 residues. Trimming left V 0 bases short and J 6 bases short, with 11 bases between. CDR3 in DNA: TGCGCCAGCAGCTTGGAGAGGACGGGGGATACGCAGTATTTT. Translating gives CASSLERTGDTQYF.

CDR3 loop: CASSKDRSEAFF. CDR3 DNA: TGTGCCAGCAGCAAGGACAGAAGCGAAGCTTTCTTT. The chain joins TRBV5-5 to TRBJ1-1; TRBD1 is a possible D gene (6 bases). Looked up from germline, CDR1 is SGHKS and CDR2 is YYEKEE (reference sequence). The CDR3 sequence is 12 residues long. V was cut by 4 bases and J by 8 bases, with 12 bases left in between.

V gene TRBV4-2 combines with J gene TRBJ2-2; 11 positions match TRBD2. The length of the CDR3 is 15 residues. Trimming took 8 bases from V and 1 from J; bases not matched to a gene: 3. The germline V gene encodes CDR1 LGHNA and CDR2 YNFKEQ. In nucleotides, the CDR3 is TGTGCCAGCCTTGGGACTAGCGGGAACACCGGGGAGCTGTTTTTT. This gives the protein CASLGTSGNTGELFF.

J is TRBJ1-5 and V is TRBV6-5, with 10 bases matching TRBD1. This CDR3 is built from 14 residues. The germline V gene encodes CDR1 MNHEY and CDR2 SVGAGI. J lost 7 bases, V lost 8 bases, and 8 bases had no gene match. CDR3 sequence reads: CASGLGQGGQPQHF. CDR3 DNA: TGTGCCAGCGGCCTAGGACAGGGGGGGCAGCCCCAGCATTTT.

The chain uses TRBV5-4 and TRBJ2-7; 9 bases agree with TRBD1. The length of the CDR3 is 17 residues. The ends lost 4 bases at V and 3 bases at J; junction bases unmatched: 14. Germline values: CDR1 SGHNT, CDR2 YYREEE (reference sequence). CDR3 sequence reads: CASSAGQGRGPYYEQYF. In DNA form, the CDR3 reads TGTGCCAGCAGCGCGGGACAGGGAAGGGGCCCCTACTACGAGCAGTACTTC.

The chain couples TRBV7-2 to TRBJ2-5; 9 bases are shared with TRBD1. The CDR3 loop spans 14 amino acids. Germline CDR1 reads SGHTA; CDR2 reads FQGNSA. After removal of 2 bases from V and 4 bases from J, the junction contained 2 bases not matched to a gene. The CDR3 is CASSLWGQGETQYF. In DNA, the CDR3 is TGTGCCAGCAGCTTATGGGGACAGGGAGAGACCCAGTACTTC.

The chain links TRBV28 to TRBJ2-3; tentative D call: TRBD1 (6 bases). Germline CDR1 reads MDHEN; CDR2 reads SYDVKM. The CDR3 loop spans 16 amino acids. V lost 5 bases and J 7 bases, leaving 22 bases between the germline ends. The CDR3 nucleotides read TGTGCCAGCAGTCTCCTCGCCCAGCAGGGGCGGAATACGCAGTATTTT. This encodes CASSLLAQQGRNTQYF.

There are a few counts of this clone. The chain links TRBV19 to TRBJ2-1; 8 nucleotides line up with TRBD1. With 5 bases clipped from V and 8 bases from J, the junction kept 11 bases outside the gene matches. The CDR3 consists of 15 residues. The germline gives CDR1 LNHDA, CDR2 SQIVND (reference sequence). In DNA, the CDR3 is TGTGCCAGTAGTCCACTGGACAGGGATAGCGATGAGCAGTTCTTC. Translation gives CASSPLDRDSDEQFF. The full variable domain, in which reference TRBV19 and TRBJ2-1 provide the parts outside the CDR3, is DGGITQSPKYLFRKEGQNVTLSCEQNLNHDAMYWYRQDPGQGLRLIYYSQIVNDFQKGDIAEGYSVSREKKESFPLTVTSAQKNPTAFYLCASSPLDRDSDEQFFGPGTRLTVL.

J is TRBJ2-7 and V is TRBV6-2 or TRBV6-3; the match to TRBD2 covers 10 bases. Looked up from germline, CDR1 is MNHEY and CDR2 is SVGEGT. The CDR3 extends over 15 amino acids. The V segment lost 5 bases and the J segment 0 bases; nucleotides outside the gene matches: 4. In DNA form, the CDR3 reads TGTGCCAGCAGTCCGGGACTAGCGAGCTCCTACGAGCAGTACTTC. This sequence encodes CASSPGLASSYEQYF.

This clone showed up many times. V usage is TRBV7-8 and J usage is TRBJ1-3, with TRBD1 matching 8 bases. The J segment lost 4 bases and the V segment lost 5 bases, leaving 10 bases of the junction unmatched. The CDR3 spans 16 residues. Germline V gene lookup returns CDR1 SGHVS and CDR2 FQNEAQ. The CDR3, as DNA: TGTGCCAGCAGCAGTAACACACAGGGGGTGGGAAACACCATATATTTT. It is translated as CASSSNTQGVGNTIYF.

The rearrangement joins TRBV12-3 or TRBV12-4 to TRBJ2-5; the D gene is possibly TRBD2 (5 bases). The CDR3 is 13 amino acids. Deletions cut 5 bases from V and 1 base from J, with 8 bases between. CDR3 in amino acids: CASSTRAQETQYF. The CDR3 nucleotides are TGTGCCAGCAGTACTAGGGCCCAAGAGACCCAGTACTTC.

The V and J genes are TRBV11-2 and TRBJ1-6; weak D call: TRBD1 (5 bases). CDR1 and CDR2 (germline): SGHAT, FQNNGV. This CDR3 is 16 amino acids long. V shed 7 bases and J shed 0 bases, with 13 bases lying between them. This CDR3 is CASNLGGSSYNSPLHF. The CDR3 bases are TGTGCCAGCAACCTCGGGGGGAGCTCCTATAATTCACCCCTCCACTTT.

This clone was detected only once. The chain has TRBV7-9 and TRBJ2-1; TRBD2 agrees at 10 bases. CDR3 length: 16 amino acids. The germline V gene has CDR1 SEHNR and CDR2 FQNEAQ (reference sequence). After removal of 1 base from V and 7 bases from J, the junction contained 7 bases not matched to a gene. This chain's CDR3 is CASSLGAGGPLNEQFF. DNA for the CDR3: TGTGCCAGCAGCTTAGGAGCGGGAGGGCCATTGAATGAGCAGTTCTTC.

This sequence joins TRBV6-5 and TRBJ2-7; D might be TRBD2 (5 bases). The germline gives CDR1 MNHEY, CDR2 SVGAGI. The CDR3 contains 14 residues. V lost 7 bases to trimming and J lost 1 base, with 14 bases between them. This CDR3 reads CASTTRGRSYEQYF. The CDR3, as DNA: TGTGCCAGCACCACCCGGGGTAGATCCTACGAGCAGTACTTC.

The CDR3 sequence: CASTLPSSNEQYF. The CDR3 bases are TGTGCCAGCACCCTCCCAAGTTCTAACGAGCAGTACTTC. V is TRBV6-5 and J is TRBJ2-7; D gene ambiguous. The V end lost 7 bases, the J end lost 5 bases, and 15 bases lay between the germline ends. The V gene's germline CDR1 is MNHEY and CDR2 SVGAGI. The CDR3 has 13 residues.

V usage is TRBV20-1 and J usage is TRBJ2-3; 7 bases agree with TRBD2. This CDR3 comprises 11 residues. Germline CDR1 is DFQATT and CDR2 is SNEGSKA (reference sequence). With 8 bases clipped from V and 6 bases from J, the junction kept 5 bases outside the gene matches. CDR3 nucleotide sequence: TGCAGTATTAGAGCGGGGGATACGCAGTATTTT. Translated: CSIRAGDTQYF.

This clone was observed once. This chain connects TRBV19 to TRBJ2-7; 10 bases match TRBD1. Germline lookup yields CDR1 LNHDA and CDR2 SQIVND (reference sequence). The CDR3 is 15 amino acids. V gave up 5 bases and J gave up 5 bases; unmatched junction bases: 9. The CDR3 DNA is TGTGCCAGTAGTTTAACGACAGGGGGCAAGGACGAGCAGTACTTC. Its translation: CASSLTTGGKDEQYF.

This chain connects TRBV2 to TRBJ1-2; 8 nucleotides match TRBD1. The V segment lost 6 bases and the J segment 5 bases; nucleotides outside the gene matches: 8. CDR3 length: 14 amino acids. CDR1 SNHLY and CDR2 FYNNEI come from the germline V gene. CDR3 loop: CASRADRGFYGYTF. As DNA, the CDR3 is TGTGCCAGCAGGGCCGACAGGGGTTTTTATGGCTACACCTTC.

The rearrangement joins TRBV2 to TRBJ1-1, with a possible D match to TRBD1 (6 bases). Trimming stripped 6 bases from V and 11 bases from J, with 19 bases between. Germline values: CDR1 SNHLY, CDR2 FYNNEI. This CDR3 region has 13 residues. CDR3 residues: CASSSPGARWAFF. For the CDR3, the DNA is TGTGCCAGCAGCAGCCCAGGGGCCCGGTGGGCTTTCTTT.